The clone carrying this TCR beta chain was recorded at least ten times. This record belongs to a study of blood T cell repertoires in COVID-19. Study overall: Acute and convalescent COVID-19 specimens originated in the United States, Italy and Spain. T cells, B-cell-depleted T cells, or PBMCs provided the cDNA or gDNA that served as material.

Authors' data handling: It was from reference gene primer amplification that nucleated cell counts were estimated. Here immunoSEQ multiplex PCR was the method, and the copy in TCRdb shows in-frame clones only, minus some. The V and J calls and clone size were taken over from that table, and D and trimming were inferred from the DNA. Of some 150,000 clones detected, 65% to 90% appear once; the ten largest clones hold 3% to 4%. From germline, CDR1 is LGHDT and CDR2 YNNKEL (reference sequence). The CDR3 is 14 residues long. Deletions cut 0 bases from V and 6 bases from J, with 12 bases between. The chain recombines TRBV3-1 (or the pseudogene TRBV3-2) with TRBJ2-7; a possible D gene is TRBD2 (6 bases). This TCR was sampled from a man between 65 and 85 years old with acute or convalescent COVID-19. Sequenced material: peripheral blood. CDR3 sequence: CASSQDDGSSEQYF. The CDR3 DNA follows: TGTGCCAGCAGCCAAGATGACGGGAGTAGCGAGCAGTACTTC.